This T cell receptor beta chain was documented in a study of CD8 T cells in Susac syndrome (dated by TCRdb to about 2019). Study-level background: The study used repertoire sequencing to test whether antigen drove CD8+ T cell activation and differentiation in Susac syndrome. Clonality of the CD8+ T cell repertoire was compared between roughly twelve healthy donors, approximately 14 Susac syndrome patients and 15 or so multiple sclerosis patients.

CDR1 and CDR2, looked up from the germline V gene, are SGHVS and FQNEAQ. The CDR3 sequence holds 14 residues, the cysteine and phenylalanine included. Only the CDR3 part of the read is kept: 42 bases, read in frame from the first base. Trimming takes 0 bases from V and 4 bases from J, and the germline ends sit 7 bases apart. RNA was extracted using the RNeasy kit, and roughly 0.5 to 1 microgram was reverse transcribed with random hexamers. TCR beta CDR3 regions were amplified with the immunoSEQ multiplex PCR assay covering 54 Vbeta and 13 Jbeta segments. PCR amplification bias was corrected using a synthetic template baseline for primer optimization and computational correction. Per the original workflow: Reads were annotated to V, D and J genes according to IMGT and were analyzed with immunoSEQ Analyzer, with only productive sequences retained. To calculate clonality, Shannon entropy was normalized by log2 of the number of productive unique sequences and then subtracted from one. For each patient and control, public and private clones were evaluated within the 100 most prevalent clones. Susac-specific clones were defined as absent from healthy and MS cohorts, over a thousand published viral clones and other ImmuneACCESS disease sequences. TCRdb took the public reads, trimmed them with fastp at Q25, ran MiXCR for clone calling and kept in-frame beta chains. Each CDR3 protein gets just one entry, which takes the most common genes and DNA from the rows behind it. For this entry, the V and J calls and clone size follow TCRdb and not the study's own pipeline. The sample contains 60,000 to 75,000 distinct CDR3 sequences, 85% to 95% of them found a single time. 0.2% to 0.3% of the sample lies in the top ten.

Peripheral blood CD8+ and CD4+ T cells from healthy donors, Susac syndrome patients and multiple sclerosis patients were profiled by high-throughput TCR beta sequencing. Healthy donors were included as age- and sex-matched controls. Bulk CD8+ and CD4+ T cells were purified magnetically by negative isolation, whereas CD8+ TEMRA cells were enriched by FACS. Blood was collected in EDTA tubes and processed within 24 hours, with PBMCs isolated through density gradient centrifugation. PBMCs intended for TCR sequencing were cryopreserved in liquid nitrogen and thawed later in a water bath at 37 degrees C. The sorted or isolated CD4+, CD8+ and CD8+ TEMRA cells reached a purity of at least 90%. Findings and caveats that apply to the study as a whole: The TCR sequencing and HLA analysis was acknowledged to have included a relatively small number of individuals.

With regard to this clonotype: The specificity of this receptor is unknown. No qualities accompany the bases; no much larger clone lies one base away.

In this chain, TRBV7-8 is recombined with TRBJ2-1; the D gene is not confidently resolved. Sequenced sample: CD8+ T cells from PBMCs. The clonotype comes from a human donor in good health. The CDR3 protein is CASSLAAAYNEQFF. The DNA sequence reads TGTGCCAGCAGCTTAGCTGCAGCTTACAATGAGCAGTTCTTC.